Listed here are 27 T cell receptor beta chains from one sample, sequenced in a study of blood T cells in healthy people across ages. The second PCR ran roughly 7 to 12 cycles with a sample-barcoded 5' primer and J-beta primers. TCRdb fed the 5' RACE reads into MiXCR, producing one record per CDR3 protein. Here the sample spans 650,000 to 800,000 distinct CDR3 sequences, more than 40% being singletons. The specimen sequenced was blood. The receptors stem from a man in his sixties in good health.

This clonotype has only a few counts. This chain connects TRBV7-2 to TRBJ2-3; the D gene is possibly TRBD1 (6 bases). There are 16 residues in the CDR3. The V end was cut by 5 bases, the J end by 2 bases, with 17 bases between. CDR1 and CDR2 from the germline V gene are SGHTA and FQGNSA. CDR3: CASSMMQGKHTDTQYF. For the CDR3, the DNA is TGTGCCAGCAGCATGATGCAGGGGAAACACACAGATACGCAGTATTTT.

The V gene is TRBV7-3, the J gene TRBJ2-2; no firm D call. This CDR3 is built from 15 residues. Germline loops: CDR1 SGHTA, CDR2 FQGTGA. V lost 5 bases and J 1 base, leaving 11 bases between the germline ends. The DNA of the CDR3 is TGTGCCAGCAGCCCAACTGTCAGGAACACCGGGGAGCTGTTTTTT. Translating it yields CASSPTVRNTGELFF.

The table lists this clonotype with many counts. The rearrangement joins TRBV2 to TRBJ1-4; D remains ambiguous. The CDR3 totals 15 residues. CDR1 SNHLY and CDR2 FYNNEI come from the germline V gene. With 0 bases removed from V and 0 bases from J, the gap between germline ends came to 5 bases. CDR3 region: CASSEAPATNEKLFF. CDR3 sequence (DNA): TGTGCCAGCAGTGAAGCGCCTGCAACTAATGAAAAACTGTTTTTT.

The chain employs TRBV7-2 and TRBJ2-1; TRBD2 agrees at 8 bases. Losses at the gene ends were 8 bases for V and 7 bases for J; bases not matched to a gene: 13. The CDR3 has 15 residues. The germline V gene encodes CDR1 SGHTA and CDR2 FQGNSA. The CDR3 loop reads CASSSGGGGQNEQFF. The CDR3, as DNA: TGTGCCAGCTCCTCCGGGGGGGGCGGACAGAATGAGCAGTTCTTC.

This chain joins TRBV18 and TRBJ2-1; 10 nucleotides line up with TRBD2. The CDR3 spans 16 residues. From germline, CDR1 is KGHSH and CDR2 LQKENI. With 2 bases clipped from V and 1 base from J, the junction kept 2 bases outside the gene matches. CDR3 region: CASSPRTSGSYNEQFF. The CDR3 nucleotides read TGTGCCAGCTCACCAAGGACTAGCGGTTCCTACAATGAGCAGTTCTTC.

This clonotype was observed a few times. The rearrangement joins TRBV3-1 to TRBJ1-6; a possible D gene is TRBD1 (5 bases). The CDR3 totals 16 residues. The ends were cut back, 1 base at V and 7 bases at J, with 14 bases in the middle. The germline V gene encodes CDR1 LGHDT and CDR2 YNNKEL (reference sequence). The CDR3 loop is CASSQGTQGGNSPLHF. The CDR3 DNA reads TGTGCCAGCAGCCAAGGAACCCAGGGAGGCAATTCACCCCTCCACTTT.

V usage is TRBV12-3 or TRBV12-4 and J usage is TRBJ2-7, with D tentatively TRBD2 (5 bases). V was cut by 2 bases and J by 2 bases, with 10 bases left in between. The CDR3 contains 14 residues. The CDR3 DNA follows: TGTGCCAGCAGTTTACAGGACGGGACCTACGAGCAGTACTTC. Translating it yields CASSLQDGTYEQYF.

This clonotype was seen more than once but under ten times. This clone may be a read error of a much larger clone one base away. The chain couples TRBV2 to TRBJ2-1; no reliable D call. The J call may be wrong; the DNA end is better matched by TRBJ2-7. Germline lookup yields CDR1 SNHLY and CDR2 FYNNEI. CDR3 length equals 11 residues. The CDR3 here is CASSLHNEQYF. DNA of the CDR3: TGTGCCAGCAGTCTGCACAATGAGCAGTACTTC.

This clonotype was found once. The V and J genes are TRBV19 and TRBJ1-2; D remains ambiguous. The CDR3 totals 11 residues. Trimming cost V 7 bases and J 5 bases, with 8 bases left between them. Germline values: CDR1 LNHDA, CDR2 SQIVND (reference sequence). CDR3 sequence: CASMGNYGYTF. The CDR3 DNA follows: TGTGCCAGTATGGGGAATTATGGCTACACCTTC.

With regard to this clonotype: Since a much larger clone is just one base distant, this may be a read error. This chain links TRBV5-1 with TRBJ2-1; D gene unclear. CDR1 is SGHRS, CDR2 YFSETQ, per germline. Trimming pared 0 bases from V and 10 bases from J, leaving 14 bases between. The CDR3 extends over 14 amino acids. The CDR3 DNA reads as TGCGCCAGCAGCTTGGAAGTCCTCCCCCCCGAGCAGTTCTTC. It specifies CASSLEVLPPEQFF.

The V and J genes are TRBV12-5 and TRBJ1-2, with a tentative D call TRBD1 (5 bases). CDR3 length: 13 residues. Germline lookup yields CDR1 LGHNT and CDR2 FRNRAP. The V and J ends lost 8 bases and 4 bases respectively, with 14 bases between them. As DNA, the CDR3 is TGTGCTAGTTGGGGAAGGGGATCCTATGGCTACACCTTC. It codes for CASWGRGSYGYTF.

The count of this clonotype is one. The V and J genes are TRBV5-1 and TRBJ1-1; D unclear. The CDR3 runs to 14 residues. In germline, CDR1 is SGHRS, CDR2 YFSETQ. V lost 0 bases, J lost 0 bases, and 6 bases lay in between. CDR3 DNA sequence: TGCGCCAGCAGCTTGGAACAGTTGAACACTGAAGCTTTCTTT. It is translated as CASSLEQLNTEAFF.

This clonotype occurred once. The chain recombines TRBV12-3 or TRBV12-4 with TRBJ2-1; TRBD1 aligns across 8 bases. TRBJ2-7 explains the end of the DNA better; the J call may be wrong. The CDR3 is 16 amino acids. CDR3 region: CASSLRQGSSHNEQYF. CDR3 coding DNA: TGTGCCAGCAGTCTCAGACAGGGGAGCTCCCACAATGAGCAGTACTTC.

The chain is built from TRBV7-8 and TRBJ2-5, with 8 bases identical to TRBD1. CDR1 is SGHVS, CDR2 FQNEAQ, per germline. The V and J ends lost 7 bases and 0 bases, in that order; junction bases with no gene match: 7. The CDR3 consists of 15 residues. CDR3 nucleotide sequence: TGTGCCAGCATCCTCACAGGGGGGTACCAAGAGACCCAGTACTTC. This codes for CASILTGGYQETQYF.

V is TRBV7-3 and J is TRBJ2-5, with D possibly TRBD1 on 5 matching bases. CDR1 and CDR2 from the germline V gene are SGHTA and FQGTGA. This CDR3 spans 13 amino acids. Deletions cut 5 bases from V and 5 bases from J, with 12 bases between. CDR3 in DNA: TGTGCCAGCAGCCCCCAGCCAGGGGAGACCCAGTACTTC. Translation gives CASSPQPGETQYF.

This clonotype was detected a few times. The chain couples TRBV12-5 to TRBJ2-6; D remains ambiguous. The CDR3 runs to 15 residues. Germline V gene lookup returns CDR1 LGHNT and CDR2 FRNRAP. V lost 1 base to trimming and J lost 4 bases, with 8 bases between them. The CDR3 loop is CASGLAPPGANVLTF. CDR3 in DNA: TGTGCTAGTGGTTTGGCCCCCCCAGGGGCCAACGTCCTGACTTTC.

V is TRBV20-1 and J is TRBJ2-5; 13 bases line up with TRBD2. The V gene end was trimmed by 4 bases and the J gene end by 1 base; junction bases not matched to a gene: 3. The CDR3 is made up of 15 amino acids. In germline, CDR1 is DFQATT, CDR2 SNEGSKA (reference sequence). The CDR3, as DNA: TGCAGTGCTATCGGACTAGCGGGGGCCCAAGAGACCCAGTACTTC. Translation: CSAIGLAGAQETQYF.

This clonotype was observed a few times. V is TRBV12-3 or TRBV12-4 and J is TRBJ2-4; 10 bases fit TRBD2. The CDR3 sequence is 12 residues long. J gave up 6 bases and V 10 bases, and 3 bases lay outside the gene matches. The CDR3 spells CATGTSANIQYF. CDR3 nucleotide sequence: TGTGCCACAGGGACTAGCGCAAACATTCAGTACTTC.

This sequence joins TRBV20-1 and TRBJ2-7; D not certain. V dropped 6 bases and J dropped 3 bases, with 15 bases sitting between them. CDR3 length: 13 residues. Germline V gene data show CDR1 as DFQATT and CDR2 as SNEGSKA (reference sequence). CDR3 nucleotides: TGCAGTGCCCCGAGGTCAGGTTTCTACGAGCAGTACTTC. Encoded protein: CSAPRSGFYEQYF.

This chain connects TRBV5-1 to TRBJ1-1; maybe TRBD1 (5 bases). The CDR3 sequence is 17 residues long. CDR1 is SGHRS, CDR2 YFSETQ, per germline. The V end lost 4 bases, the J end lost 0 bases, and 19 bases lay between the germline ends. The CDR3 loop reads CASSTTGSGVVNTEAFF. The DNA of the CDR3 is TGCGCCAGCAGCACAACAGGATCGGGGGTGGTGAACACTGAAGCTTTCTTT.

V and J are TRBV29-1 and TRBJ2-7; D gene ambiguous. The V gene lost 6 bases and the J gene lost 3 bases, with 9 bases spanning the gap. The CDR3 spans 11 residues. The germline CDR1 and CDR2 sequences are SQVTM and ANQGSEA. This CDR3 reads CSVGRYYEQYF. The CDR3 nucleotides are TGCAGCGTAGGACGGTACTACGAGCAGTACTTC.

V usage is TRBV6-1 and J usage is TRBJ2-1; D gene ambiguous. V lost 0 bases and J 2 bases, leaving 11 bases between the germline ends. There are 16 residues in the CDR3. Germline-derived CDR1 and CDR2 are MNHNS and SASEGT. CDR3 sequence (DNA): TGTGCCAGCAGTGAAGCAGTGGCGCCAGCCTACAATGAGCAGTTCTTC. Amino acid sequence: CASSEAVAPAYNEQFF.

This clonotype was observed a few times. The chain recombines TRBV11-2 with TRBJ2-7, with a tentative D call TRBD2 (5 bases). From germline, CDR1 is SGHAT and CDR2 FQNNGV. V was clipped by 5 bases and J by 7 bases, with 24 bases between them. The CDR3 is 16 residues long. CDR3: CASSPVAIRGWNEQYF. The CDR3, as DNA: TGTGCCAGCAGCCCGGTTGCGATCCGGGGATGGAATGAGCAGTACTTC.

The genes are TRBV12-3 or TRBV12-4 and TRBJ2-7; 12 nucleotides line up with TRBD1. V lost 6 bases and J lost 0; bases outside the gene matches: 3. The CDR3 is 15 amino acids. DNA for the CDR3: TGTGCCAGCAGCCGGGACAGGGGGCCCTCCTACGAGCAGTACTTC. Protein product: CASSRDRGPSYEQYF.

V and J are TRBV5-1 and TRBJ2-5; 8 nucleotides align to TRBD1. The V and J ends lost 3 bases and 3 bases, in that order; junction bases with no gene match: 7. This CDR3 is 15 amino acids long. The germline V gene encodes CDR1 SGHRS and CDR2 YFSETQ. As DNA, the CDR3 is TGCGCCAGCAGCTCCCGGACAGGGACAAAAGAGACCCAGTACTTC. Protein product: CASSSRTGTKETQYF. Together with reference TRBV5-1 and TRBJ2-5, the CDR3 gives the full variable domain: KAGVTQTPRYLIKTRGQQVTLSCSPISGHRSVSWYQQTPGQGLQFLFEYFSETQRNKGNFPGRFSGRQFSNSRSEMNVSTLELGDSALYLCASSSRTGTKETQYFGPGTRLLVL.

V usage is TRBV6-6 and J usage is TRBJ2-5, with 11 bases lining up with TRBD2. The length of the CDR3 is 16 residues. The germline V gene encodes CDR1 MNHNY and CDR2 SVGAGI (reference sequence). V dropped 7 bases and J dropped 1; count of bases not matched to a gene: 8. The CDR3 spells CASTLSGTSGQETQYF. In DNA, the CDR3 is TGTGCCAGCACTCTTTCCGGGACTAGCGGCCAAGAGACCCAGTACTTC.

Written as DNA, the CDR3 is TGTGCCAGCAGTTTTAGCGGCAGCAACCTTTACAATGAGCAGTTCTTC. Translation gives CASSFSGSNLYNEQFF. V gene TRBV12-3 or TRBV12-4 combines with J gene TRBJ2-1, with D maybe TRBD2 (6 bases). V was pared by 3 bases and J by 4 bases, with 16 bases between. CDR3 size: 16 residues.